This T cell receptor beta chain appears in the sequencing data of a study of blood T cell repertoires in COVID-19. Assay: immunoSEQ multiplex PCR; the TCRdb copy retains only in-frame clones and omits some. The table shows 150,000 to 200,000 clones, with 70% to 90% occurring only once. Germline CDR1 is WSHSY and CDR2 is SAAADI. This CDR3 region has 13 residues. Trimming stripped 1 base from V and 4 bases from J, with 7 bases between. The TCR was taken from a man aged 35-49 years with active or convalescent COVID-19. The sample consisted of peripheral blood. The V call is TRBV10-2, the J call TRBJ1-1; D remains ambiguous. The CDR3 region has the DNA TGCGCCAGCAGTGAGTGGGAGCCCACTGAAGCTTTCTTT. Residues: CASSEWEPTEAFF.